The entry below describes one TCR beta chain. What it binds is not known. This CDR3 has 14 amino acids. Germline V gene sequence: CDR1 SGHNT, CDR2 YYREEE (reference sequence). The trim removed 5 bases at V and 5 bases at J, leaving 7 bases unmatched. Produced via immunoSEQ multiplex PCR; TCRdb's table is partial and in-frame only. Of roughly 890,000 clones listed, 90% to 95% are singletons. The source of the sample is a study of shared clonotypes between healthy human individuals. Study results and caveats: Between several donors, naive CD4 clonotypes were shared at a level of about 5%. Some clonotypes were shared by all four sorted-subset donors, while others were not shared. The non-shared ones had lower generation probabilities than the shared ones.

Naive-designated CD8 cells lacked CD45RO, were positively enriched for CCR7, and omitted terminally differentiated effector memory CD45RA+ cells. This receptor was taken from a man in his thirties or forties in good health. Sample: naive CD8+ T cells sorted from blood. The chain links TRBV5-4 to TRBJ2-5, with 9 nucleotides matching TRBD1. DNA for the CDR3: TGTGCCAGCAGTACACAGGGGGCTGGGGAGACCCAGTACTTC. Translating it yields CASSTQGAGETQYF.